This T cell receptor (beta chain) was recorded in a study of blood T cells in healthy people across ages. Samples each had at least 6 micrograms of total RNA extracted. Through a sample-barcoded 5' primer and a J-beta primer mix, a second PCR was run for roughly 6 to 11 cycles. TCRdb called the 5' RACE reads again in MiXCR, with one record for every CDR3 protein. This table holds 1.5 million to 2 million distinct CDR3 sequences, around 36% found once. The germline V gene has CDR1 LGHNA and CDR2 YNFKEQ. This CDR3 spans 15 amino acids. The gene calls are TRBV4-2 and TRBJ2-5; no firm D call. The J call may be in error: the DNA end matches TRBJ2-7 better. The TCR comes from a woman in her thirties in good health. The sample was blood. CDR3 loop: CASSQGSTSPYEQYF. In DNA, the CDR3 is TGTGCCAGCAGCCAAGGATCTACGTCACCCTACGAGCAGTACTTC.